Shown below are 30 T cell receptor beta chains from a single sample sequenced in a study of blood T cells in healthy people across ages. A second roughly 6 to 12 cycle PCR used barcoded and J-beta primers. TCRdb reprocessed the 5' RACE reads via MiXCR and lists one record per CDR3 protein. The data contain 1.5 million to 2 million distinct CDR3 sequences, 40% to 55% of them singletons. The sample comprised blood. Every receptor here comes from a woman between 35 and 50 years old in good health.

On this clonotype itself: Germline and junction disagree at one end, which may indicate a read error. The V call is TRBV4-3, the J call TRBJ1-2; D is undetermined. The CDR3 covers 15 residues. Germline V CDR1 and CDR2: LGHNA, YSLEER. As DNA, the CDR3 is TGCGCCAGCAGCCAAGGGGCGGAGACTAACGATGGCTACACCTTC. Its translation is CASSQGAETNDGYTF.

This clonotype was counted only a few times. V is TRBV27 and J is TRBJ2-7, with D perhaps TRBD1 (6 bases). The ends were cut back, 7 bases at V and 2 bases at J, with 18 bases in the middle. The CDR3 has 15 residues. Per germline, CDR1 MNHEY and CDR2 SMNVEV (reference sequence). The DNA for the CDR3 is TGTGCCAGCAACCCTGGGGCAGGGGTTCCCTACGAGCAGTACTTC. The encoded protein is CASNPGAGVPYEQYF.

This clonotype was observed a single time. CDR3 coding DNA: TGTGCCAGCAGCCAAGATAGAGTAAGGGGGCCTCAGCCCCAGCATTTT. It encodes CASSQDRVRGPQPQHF. V is TRBV14 and J is TRBJ1-5; 7 bases map to TRBD1. From germline, CDR1 is SGHDN and CDR2 FVKESK. Trimming cost V 0 bases and J 6 bases; bases outside gene matches: 8. CDR3 length: 16 residues.

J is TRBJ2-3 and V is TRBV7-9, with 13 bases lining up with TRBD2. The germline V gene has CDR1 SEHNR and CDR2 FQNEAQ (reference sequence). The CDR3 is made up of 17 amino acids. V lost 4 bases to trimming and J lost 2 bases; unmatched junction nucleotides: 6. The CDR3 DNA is TGTGCCAGCAGCTCACTGGGACTAGCGGGACCCACAGATACGCAGTATTTT. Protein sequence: CASSSLGLAGPTDTQYF.

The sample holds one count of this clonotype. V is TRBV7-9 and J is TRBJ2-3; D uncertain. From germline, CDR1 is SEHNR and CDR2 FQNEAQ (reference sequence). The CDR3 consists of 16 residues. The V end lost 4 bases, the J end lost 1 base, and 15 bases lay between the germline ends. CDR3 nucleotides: TGTGCCAGCAGCTCCCTTAGTCGGTCAGGCACAGATACGCAGTATTTT. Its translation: CASSSLSRSGTDTQYF.

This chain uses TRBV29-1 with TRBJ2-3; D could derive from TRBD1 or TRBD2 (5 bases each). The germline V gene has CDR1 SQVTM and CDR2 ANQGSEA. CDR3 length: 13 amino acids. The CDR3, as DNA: TGCAGTTCCAATGGGGGAAGCACAGATACGCAGTATTTT. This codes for CSSNGGSTDTQYF.

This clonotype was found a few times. The CDR3 nucleotides read TGTGCCAGCAGCCAAGATCTAGTGTCAGATACGCAGTATTTT. Its protein product is CASSQDLVSDTQYF. The V and J genes are TRBV14 and TRBJ2-3, with D hard to call. The V gene's germline CDR1 is SGHDN and CDR2 FVKESK. This CDR3 contains 14 residues. Trimming pared 0 bases from V and 4 bases from J, leaving 8 bases between.

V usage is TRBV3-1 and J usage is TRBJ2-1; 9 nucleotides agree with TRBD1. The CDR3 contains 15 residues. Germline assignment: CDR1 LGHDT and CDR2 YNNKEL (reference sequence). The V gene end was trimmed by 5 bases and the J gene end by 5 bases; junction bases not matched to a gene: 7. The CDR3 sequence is CASSEGQGDHNEQFF. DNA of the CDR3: TGTGCCAGCAGCGAGGGACAGGGAGACCACAATGAGCAGTTCTTC.

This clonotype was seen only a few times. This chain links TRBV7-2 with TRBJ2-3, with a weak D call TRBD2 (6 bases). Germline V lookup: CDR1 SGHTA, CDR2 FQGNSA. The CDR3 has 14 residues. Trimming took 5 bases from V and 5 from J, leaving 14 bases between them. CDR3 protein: CASSQSRRGDTQYF. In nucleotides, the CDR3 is TGTGCCAGCAGCCAAAGCAGGCGGGGAGATACGCAGTATTTT.

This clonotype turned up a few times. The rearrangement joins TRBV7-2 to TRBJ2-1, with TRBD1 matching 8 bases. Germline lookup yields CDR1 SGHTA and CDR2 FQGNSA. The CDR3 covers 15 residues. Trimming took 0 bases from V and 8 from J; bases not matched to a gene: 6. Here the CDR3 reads CASSLAPDRGYEQFF. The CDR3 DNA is TGTGCCAGCAGCTTAGCCCCTGACAGGGGCTATGAGCAGTTCTTC.

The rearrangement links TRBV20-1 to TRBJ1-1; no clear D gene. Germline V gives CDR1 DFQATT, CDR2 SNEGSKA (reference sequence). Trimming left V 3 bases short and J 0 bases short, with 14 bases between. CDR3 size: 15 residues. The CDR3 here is CSASGRKNLNTEAFF. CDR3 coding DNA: TGCAGTGCTAGCGGCAGAAAAAATCTGAACACTGAAGCTTTCTTT.

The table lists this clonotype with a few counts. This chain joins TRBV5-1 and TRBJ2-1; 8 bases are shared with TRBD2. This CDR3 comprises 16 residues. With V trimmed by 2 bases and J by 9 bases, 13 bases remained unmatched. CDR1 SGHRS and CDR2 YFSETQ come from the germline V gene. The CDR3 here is CASSLGAGGRKVEQFF. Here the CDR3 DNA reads TGCGCCAGCAGCTTAGGGGCGGGGGGCCGGAAGGTTGAGCAGTTCTTC.

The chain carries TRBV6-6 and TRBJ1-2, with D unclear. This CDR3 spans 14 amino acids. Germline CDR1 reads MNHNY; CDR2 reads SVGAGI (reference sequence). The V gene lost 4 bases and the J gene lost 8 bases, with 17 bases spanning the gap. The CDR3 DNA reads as TGTGCCAGCAGTTTGGGCCTGGGGTTGGAGGGCTACACCTTC. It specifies CASSLGLGLEGYTF.

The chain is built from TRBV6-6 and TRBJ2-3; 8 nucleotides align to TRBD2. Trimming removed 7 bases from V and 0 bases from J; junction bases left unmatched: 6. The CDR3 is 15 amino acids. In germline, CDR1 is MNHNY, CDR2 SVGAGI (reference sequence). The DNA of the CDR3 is TGTGCCAGCACCGCGGGAGGCTCTAGCACAGATACGCAGTATTTT. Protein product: CASTAGGSSTDTQYF.

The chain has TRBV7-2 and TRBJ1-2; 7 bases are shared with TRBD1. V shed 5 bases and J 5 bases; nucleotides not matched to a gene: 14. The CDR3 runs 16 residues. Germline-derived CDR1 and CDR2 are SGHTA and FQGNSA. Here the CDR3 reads CASSLSPTGAVYGYTF. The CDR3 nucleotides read TGTGCCAGCAGCCTGTCCCCTACAGGGGCCGTATATGGCTACACCTTC. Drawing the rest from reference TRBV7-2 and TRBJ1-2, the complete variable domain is GAGVSQSPSNKVTEKGKDVELRCDPISGHTALYWYRQSLGQGLEFLIYFQGNSAPDKSGLPSDRFSAERTGGSVSTLTIQRTQQEDSAVYLCASSLSPTGAVYGYTFGSGTRLTVV.

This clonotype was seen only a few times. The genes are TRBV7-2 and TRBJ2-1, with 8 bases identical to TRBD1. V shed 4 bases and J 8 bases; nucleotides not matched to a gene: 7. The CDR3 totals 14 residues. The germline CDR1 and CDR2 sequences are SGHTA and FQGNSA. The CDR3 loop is CASSSRTGMDEQFF. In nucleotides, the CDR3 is TGTGCCAGCAGCTCCCGGACAGGGATGGATGAGCAGTTCTTC. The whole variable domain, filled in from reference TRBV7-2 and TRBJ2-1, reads GAGVSQSPSNKVTEKGKDVELRCDPISGHTALYWYRQSLGQGLEFLIYFQGNSAPDKSGLPSDRFSAERTGGSVSTLTIQRTQQEDSAVYLCASSSRTGMDEQFFGPGTRLTVL.

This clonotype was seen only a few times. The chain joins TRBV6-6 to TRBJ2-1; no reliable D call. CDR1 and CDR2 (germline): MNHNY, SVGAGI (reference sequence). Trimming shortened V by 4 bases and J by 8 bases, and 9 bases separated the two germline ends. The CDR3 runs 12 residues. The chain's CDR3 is CASSLQGHEQFF. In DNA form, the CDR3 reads TGTGCCAGCAGTTTACAAGGGCATGAGCAGTTCTTC.

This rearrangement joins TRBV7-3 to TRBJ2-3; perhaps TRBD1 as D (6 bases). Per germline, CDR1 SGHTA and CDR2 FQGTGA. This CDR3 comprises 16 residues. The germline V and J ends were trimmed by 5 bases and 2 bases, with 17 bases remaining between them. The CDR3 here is CASSLRGEGYTDTQYF. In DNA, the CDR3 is TGTGCCAGCAGCCTCAGGGGAGAGGGTTACACAGATACGCAGTATTTT.

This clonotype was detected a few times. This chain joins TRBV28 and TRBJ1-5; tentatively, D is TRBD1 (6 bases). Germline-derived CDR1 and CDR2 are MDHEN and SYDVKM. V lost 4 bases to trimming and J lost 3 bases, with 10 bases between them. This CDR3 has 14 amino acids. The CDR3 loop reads CASSSTGINQPQHF. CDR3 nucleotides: TGTGCCAGCAGTTCCACAGGGATCAATCAGCCCCAGCATTTT.

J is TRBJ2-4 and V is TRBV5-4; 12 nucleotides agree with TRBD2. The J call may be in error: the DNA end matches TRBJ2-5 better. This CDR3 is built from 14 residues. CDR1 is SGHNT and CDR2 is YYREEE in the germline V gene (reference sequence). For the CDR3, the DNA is TGTGCCAGCAGACTAGCGGGGGGTCCTTTGACCCAGTACTTC. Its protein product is CASRLAGGPLTQYF.

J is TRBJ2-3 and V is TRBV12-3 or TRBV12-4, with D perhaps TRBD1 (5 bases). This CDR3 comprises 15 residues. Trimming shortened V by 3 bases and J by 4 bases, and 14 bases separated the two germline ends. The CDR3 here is CASSFRQGGADTQYF. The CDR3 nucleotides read TGTGCCAGCAGTTTTCGGCAGGGCGGCGCAGATACGCAGTATTTT.

The CDR3 spells CASSQGLVSSGGTYYNEQFF. CDR3 nucleotide sequence: TGCGCCAGCAGCCAAGGGTTGGTATCTAGCGGGGGGACATACTACAATGAGCAGTTCTTC. The chain couples TRBV4-3 to TRBJ2-1; TRBD2 aligns across 11 bases. The V gene end was trimmed by 1 base and the J gene end by 3 bases; junction bases not matched to a gene: 14. CDR1 LGHNA and CDR2 YSLEER come from the germline V gene. CDR3 size: 20 residues.

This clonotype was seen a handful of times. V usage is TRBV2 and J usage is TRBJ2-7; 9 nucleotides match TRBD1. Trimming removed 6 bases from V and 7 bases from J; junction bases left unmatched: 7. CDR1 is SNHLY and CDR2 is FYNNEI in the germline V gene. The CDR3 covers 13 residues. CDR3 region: CASRGDRAKEQYF. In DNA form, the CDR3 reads TGTGCCAGCAGGGGGGACAGGGCTAAGGAGCAGTACTTC.

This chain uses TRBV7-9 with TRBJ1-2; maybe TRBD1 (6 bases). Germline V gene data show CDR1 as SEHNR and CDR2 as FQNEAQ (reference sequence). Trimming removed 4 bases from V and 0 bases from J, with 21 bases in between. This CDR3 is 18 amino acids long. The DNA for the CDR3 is TGTGCCAGCAGCTCCAGAAGTCGACAGGTCTTAGCTAACTATGGCTACACCTTC. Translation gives CASSSRSRQVLANYGYTF. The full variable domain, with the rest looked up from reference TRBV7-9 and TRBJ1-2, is DTGVSQNPRHKITKRGQNVTFRCDPISEHNRLYWYRQTLGQGPEFLTYFQNEAQLEKSRLLSDRFSAERPKGSFSTLEIQRTEQGDSAMYLCASSSRSRQVLANYGYTFGSGTRLTVV.

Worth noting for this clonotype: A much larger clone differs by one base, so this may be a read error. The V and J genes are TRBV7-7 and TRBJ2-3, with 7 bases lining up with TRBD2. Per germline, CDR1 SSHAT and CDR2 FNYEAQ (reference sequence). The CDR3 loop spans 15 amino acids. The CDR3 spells CASSPGRGSTDTRYF. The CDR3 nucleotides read TGTGCTAGCAGCCCCGGGCGGGGGAGCACAGATACGCGGTATTTT.

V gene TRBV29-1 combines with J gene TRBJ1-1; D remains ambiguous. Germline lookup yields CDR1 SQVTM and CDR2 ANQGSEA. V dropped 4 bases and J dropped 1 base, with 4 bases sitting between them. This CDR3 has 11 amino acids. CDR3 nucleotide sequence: TGCAGCGTTGCATCGAACACTGAAGCTTTCTTT. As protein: CSVASNTEAFF.

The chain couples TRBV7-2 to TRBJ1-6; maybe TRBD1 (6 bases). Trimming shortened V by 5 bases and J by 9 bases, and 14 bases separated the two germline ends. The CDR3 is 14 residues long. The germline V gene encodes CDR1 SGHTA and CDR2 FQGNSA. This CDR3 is CASSERLQGSPLHF. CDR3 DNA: TGTGCCAGCAGCGAAAGGCTACAGGGTTCACCCCTCCACTTT.

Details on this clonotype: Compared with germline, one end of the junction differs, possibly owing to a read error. The CDR3 here is CVSSQDPGARANQNNEQFF. CDR3 in DNA: TGCGTCAGCAGCCAAGATCCGGGTGCCCGGGCCAACCAAAACAATGAGCAGTTCTTC. The chain combines TRBV4-1 with TRBJ2-1; D gene uncertain. CDR1 is MGHRA, CDR2 YSYEKL, per germline. The CDR3 runs 19 residues.

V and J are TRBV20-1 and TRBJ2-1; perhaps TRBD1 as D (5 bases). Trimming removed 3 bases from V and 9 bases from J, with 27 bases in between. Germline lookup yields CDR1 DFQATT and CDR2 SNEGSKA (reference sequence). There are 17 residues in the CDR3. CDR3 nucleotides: TGCAGTGCTAGGGACCTACGTTCAGGGCCCTTGGACGGTGAGCAGTTCTTC. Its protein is CSARDLRSGPLDGEQFF.

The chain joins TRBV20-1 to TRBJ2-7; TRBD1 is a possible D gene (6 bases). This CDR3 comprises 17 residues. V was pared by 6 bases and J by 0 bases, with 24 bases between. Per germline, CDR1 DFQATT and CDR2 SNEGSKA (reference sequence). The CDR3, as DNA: TGCAGTGCCCGACCCGGGACAACGGTCTTGAGCTCCTACGAGCAGTACTTC. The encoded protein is CSARPGTTVLSSYEQYF.